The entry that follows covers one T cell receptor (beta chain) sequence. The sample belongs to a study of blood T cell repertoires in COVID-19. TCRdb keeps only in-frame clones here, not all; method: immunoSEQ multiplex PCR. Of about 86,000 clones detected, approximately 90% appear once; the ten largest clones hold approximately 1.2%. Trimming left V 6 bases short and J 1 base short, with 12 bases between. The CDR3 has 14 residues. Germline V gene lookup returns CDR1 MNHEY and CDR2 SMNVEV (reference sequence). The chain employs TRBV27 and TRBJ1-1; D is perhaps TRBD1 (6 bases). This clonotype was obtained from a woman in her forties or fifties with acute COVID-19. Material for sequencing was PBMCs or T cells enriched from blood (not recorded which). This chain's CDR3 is CASRVQGANTEAFF. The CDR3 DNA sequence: TGTGCCAGCAGGGTACAGGGAGCGAACACTGAAGCTTTCTTT.